This TCR beta chain comes out of a study of response to subunit inactivated influenza vaccine. General study results and limits: Every seasonal influenza vaccination brings in few new T cells, the authors suggested.

Germline loops: CDR1 SGDLS, CDR2 YYNGEE. This CDR3 has 15 residues. V shed 0 bases and J shed 2 bases, with 12 bases lying between them. Regarding this clonotype: Antigen specificity is unknown.

TCRdb independently ran MiXCR on the RT-PCR reads; one entry per CDR3 protein. The sample contains hundreds of thousands of distinct CDR3 sequences, 25% of which appear only once. This material consisted of CD4+ T cells sorted from PBMCs, taken around 5 days after vaccination. The chain links TRBV9 to TRBJ2-7; maybe TRBD1 (6 bases). This receptor was obtained from a man between 45 and 60 years old who received an inactivated influenza vaccine. CDR3: CASSVGNRVTYEQYF. CDR3 nucleotides: TGTGCCAGCAGCGTAGGAAACAGGGTAACCTACGAGCAGTACTTC.